Described below is a single TCR beta chain sequence and its context. Its target antigen remains unknown. No much larger clone is present one base from it, and per-base qualities are unavailable. The immunoSEQ Assay, a bias-controlled multiplex PCR, was used to amplify TCRbeta CDR3 regions from genomic DNA. From the authors' description of their analysis: The number of nucleated cells in each sample was estimated from the amplification of reference gene primers within the assay. To quantify the absolute abundance of each unique TCRbeta CDR3 rearrangement, sequence reads were collapsed and filtered. For each sample, productive Simpson clonality was calculated as the square root of Simpson's diversity index over productive rearrangements. In its TCRdb copy, this immuneACCESS table keeps in-frame sequences only and misses some clones. Where compared with another copy, unresolved V genes explain less than half of these, and the others have no known cause. The DNA was the basis for D and trimming; V, J and clone size are from that table. This sample is represented by a few hundred thousand clones; about 81% of them were singletons. Of the sample, around 3.9% falls within the top ten clones.

In the germline V gene, CDR1 corresponds to MGHRA and CDR2 to YSYEKL. The CDR3 covers 16 residues, taking in both the cysteine and the phenylalanine. The retained sequence is limited to the CDR3, 48 bases, with the frame set at the first base. Trimming takes 2 bases from V and 0 bases from J, and the germline ends sit 11 bases apart. Enrolling through a virtual design, the prospective study's participants ranged in age from roughly 18 to 95 years and lived across some 23 United States geographic areas. To assign participants to cohorts, the prospective study relied on clinical history that participants themselves reported in a screening survey and a study questionnaire. Mobile phlebotomists in the prospective study collected whole blood, serum and a nasopharyngeal or oropharyngeal swab from every participant. Participants in the prospective study had the option to provide additional blood draws and questionnaires over a roughly two-month period. Prospective study blood samples were shipped either frozen or at room temperature before DNA extraction.

This sample is part of a study of blood T cell repertoires in COVID-19 (dated by TCRdb to 2018 to 2021). Regarding the study in general: Samples covering the acute and convalescent phases of COVID-19 were provided by collaborators in the United States, Italy and Spain. The material from the prospective study consisted of cDNA or gDNA derived from T cells, B-cell-depleted T cells, or PBMCs. The dataset comprised deeply sampled blood TCRbeta repertoires from subjects exposed to, actively infected with, or recovered from COVID-19. The repertoires were made available in a free public database intended to serve as a resource for research on the immune response to SARS-CoV-2. The samples were drawn from the first 160 participants of the ongoing ImmuneRACE study and from 1,254 subjects provided by 6 global collaborators. Nearly every sample came with metadata listing a de-identified subject ID, COVID-19 status, age in years and sex. HLA class I and class II types, where available, came from metadata supplied by the sample provider rather than from assay-based typing. Beyond this particular receptor, the publication reports: The amount of clinical and demographic metadata varied by source and participant and was provided uncurated.

Source material: PBMCs or T cells enriched from blood (not recorded which). The TCR comes from a man aged 30-40 years with acute COVID-19. Recombination connected TRBV4-1 to TRBJ1-5; the D gene identity is not certain. The DNA reads as follows: TGCGCCAGCAGCCAATCCGAGACTTATAGCAATCAGCCCCAGCATTTT. Its protein reads: CASSQSETYSNQPQHF.